These 7 T cell receptor beta chains were sequenced from one sample in a study of CD8+ T cells in alopecia areata. Once RNA had been extracted, it was reverse transcribed into cDNA to act as the sequencing template. TCRdb's table, derived via immunoSEQ multiplex PCR, lists solely in-frame clones and lacks some. This sample comprises more than 250,000 clones, none seen once only. Researchers sorted pooled cutaneous lymph node cells on the basis of CD4, CD8alpha, NKG2D, NKG2ACE and other markers. Material: CD4+ T cells sorted from a lymph node. Receptors originate from a C3H/HeJ mouse with alopecia areata. For this mouse line, the MHC haplotype is H2-k.

This clone was counted a few times. Mouse gene names and germline throughout. The read stops 4 residues short of the end of the CDR3; the missing end is completed from the germline J gene. The rearrangement joins TRBV19 to TRBJ2-3; a weak D match, TRBD2 (5 bases). Looked up from germline, CDR1 is FNHDT and CDR2 is SITEND (reference sequence). The CDR3 contains 14 residues. Trimming removed 5 bases from V and 0 bases from J, with 10 bases in between. CDR3 region: CASRGLTSAETLYF. The sequenced part of the CDR3 DNA is TGTGCCAGCAGAGGACTAACTAGTGCAGAA.

There are a few counts of this clone. Each gene name is a mouse one. The read ends 4 residues early relative to the CDR3; the germline J gene fills the gap. This chain links TRBV13-3 with TRBJ2-1; 7 bases map to TRBD1. From germline, CDR1 is NNHDY and CDR2 SYVADS. V lost 6 bases and J lost 3; bases outside the gene matches: 6. The CDR3 runs to 14 residues. The CDR3 protein is CASTRDSSYAEQFF. CDR3 DNA (partial): TGTGCCAGCACCCGGGACAGCTCCTATGCT.

This clone came up a few times. Mouse names are used for the genes. The CDR3 protein is CASSDAKDTNTEVFF. Partial CDR3 DNA: TGTGCCAGCAGTGATGCTAAGGACACAAACACA. The rearrangement joins TRBV13-1 to TRBJ1-1; tentatively, D is TRBD1 (5 bases). Read sequence stops 4 residues before the CDR3 end, and the germline J gene provides the missing end. This CDR3 is 15 amino acids long. Per germline, CDR1 NSHNY and CDR2 SYGAGN. Trimming took off 0 bases at V and 0 bases at J, with 9 bases between the two ends.

This clone has just a few counts. This may come from a read error, since a much larger clone is one base off. Gene names denote mouse genes. Other DNA sequences in this sample translate to the same CDR3. CDR3 DNA, as far as it was read: TGTGCCAGCGGCCCCGGGACAGCAAACTCC. It encodes CASGPGTANS. The whole CDR3 sequence reads CASGPGTANSDYTF. The V and J genes are TRBV13-2 and TRBJ1-2, with TRBD1 matching 7 bases. The CDR3 goes on 4 residues after the read ends, and that part is filled in from the germline J gene. The CDR3 has 14 residues. The germline V gene encodes CDR1 NNHNN and CDR2 SYGAGS (reference sequence). With 5 bases clipped from V and 0 bases from J, the junction kept 4 bases outside the gene matches.

Points on this clone: The gene names given are mouse names. The read is 4 residues too short to cover the CDR3 end, so that end is filled in from the germline J gene. This sample includes further DNA sequences coding for the same CDR3. The chain is built from TRBV5 and TRBJ2-3, with D possibly TRBD1 on 5 matching bases. Trimming left V 4 bases short and J 0 bases short, with 11 bases between. The CDR3 spans 15 residues. Germline V gene data show CDR1 as LGHNA and CDR2 as YNLKQL (reference sequence). The covered CDR3 bases are TGTGCCAGCAGCCTCCAGGGAGGAAGTGCAGAA. Protein sequence: CASSLQGGSAE. The entire CDR3 is CASSLQGGSAETLYF.

There are a few counts of this clone. The gene symbols are mouse symbols. The read finishes 4 residues shy of the CDR3 end, and the germline J gene is used to complete it. V gene TRBV12-1 combines with J gene TRBJ2-2; D unresolved. This CDR3 contains 12 residues. CDR1 SGHSN and CDR2 HYEKVE come from the germline V gene. CDR3 DNA (partial): TGTGCCAGCTCTCTCGTTGGGGGG. Protein: CASSLVGG. The CDR3, in full, reads CASSLVGGQLYF. The variable domain in full, completed from reference TRBV12-1 and TRBJ2-2, reads DSGVVQSPRHIIKEKGGRSVLTCIPISGHSNVVWYQQTLGKELKFLIQHYEKVERDKGFLPSRFSVQQFDDYHSEMNMSALELEDSAMYFCASSLVGGQLYFGEGSKLTVL.

As to this clone: Gene names refer to mouse genes. The read terminates 3 residues ahead of where the CDR3 ends, so the germline J gene completes it. Within the sample, other DNA sequences also encode this same CDR3. The V and J genes are TRBV13-3 and TRBJ1-6; 7 bases fit TRBD1. TRBJ1-6 is an ORF; its function is uncertain. Germline trimming cut 2 bases from V and 7 bases from J; bases unmatched to any gene: 3. Germline V gene sequence: CDR1 NNHDY, CDR2 SYVADS. The CDR3 spans 14 residues. CDR3 amino acids: CASSEPGQNSPLYF. The covered CDR3 bases are TGTGCCAGCAGTGAACCGGGACAGAATTCGCCC.